The 5 T cell receptor beta chains in this list originate from one sample, sequenced in a study of T cell responses to AZD1222 COVID-19 vaccine. Clones were sequenced by immunoSEQ multiplex PCR, and TCRdb holds only the in-frame ones, with some missing. Of 120,000 to 150,000 clones listed, approximately 89% were seen once; the top ten hold 1.5% to 2%. The source material was peripheral blood, sampled 28 days after the second AZD1222 dose. The receptors stem from an adult who received the AZD1222 COVID-19 vaccine.

The table lists this clone with a few counts. This rearrangement joins TRBV9 to TRBJ2-7; D is perhaps TRBD1 or TRBD2 (5 bases each). Germline CDR1 and CDR2: SGDLS and YYNGEE. Trimming shortened V by 4 bases and J by 2 bases, and 13 bases separated the two germline ends. The CDR3 extends over 14 amino acids. CDR3: CASSTRDGPYEQYF. Here the CDR3 DNA reads TGTGCCAGCAGCACGAGGGACGGACCCTACGAGCAGTACTTC.

On this clone itself: Other DNA sequences in this specimen translate into the identical CDR3. The chain carries TRBV30 and TRBJ2-2; TRBD1 or TRBD2 may be the D gene (5 bases each). The germline gives CDR1 GTSNPN, CDR2 SVGIG (reference sequence). The CDR3 totals 15 residues. V was clipped by 4 bases and J by 4 bases, with 16 bases between them. CDR3 in amino acids: CAWIPTGTTTGELFF. CDR3 DNA: TGTGCCTGGATCCCGACCGGGACGACCACCGGGGAGCTGTTTTTT.

The genes are TRBV7-3 and TRBJ2-2; possibly TRBD1 or TRBD2 for D (7 bases each). This CDR3 contains 15 residues. The germline gives CDR1 SGHTA, CDR2 FQGTGA. With 5 bases removed from V and 5 bases from J, the gap between germline ends came to 15 bases. This CDR3 is CASSHAGGATGELFF. In nucleotides, the CDR3 is TGTGCCAGCAGCCATGCAGGGGGGGCGACCGGGGAGCTGTTTTTT.

The chain couples TRBV5-1 to TRBJ2-7, with 10 bases identical to TRBD2. CDR3 length equals 14 residues. Germline V CDR1 and CDR2: SGHRS, YFSETQ. V lost 2 bases and J lost 5; bases outside the gene matches: 4. The CDR3 DNA reads TGCGCCAGCAGCTTTAGCGGGAGGATCCACGAGCAGTACTTC. Protein product: CASSFSGRIHEQYF.

This chain connects TRBV7-6 to TRBJ1-1, with 8 bases that match TRBD1. Germline trimming cut 4 bases from V and 4 bases from J; bases unmatched to any gene: 14. The CDR3 has 17 amino acids. CDR1 is SGHVS and CDR2 is FNYEAQ in the germline V gene. The CDR3 coding sequence is TGTGCCAGCAGCTCTAGACAGGGGCACAAGGGAGGCACTGAAGCTTTCTTT. Its translation is CASSSRQGHKGGTEAFF.